The rows below give T cell receptor beta chains drawn from one sample of a study of blood T cell repertoires in COVID-19. The repertoire was sequenced with immunoSEQ multiplex PCR; TCRdb's copy has only in-frame clones and lacks some. The sample lists more than 450,000 clones; about nine tenths were seen once. The sample consisted of PBMCs or T cells enriched from blood (not recorded which). The receptors here all came from a woman aged 18-29 years who had recovered from COVID-19. Each CDR3 is given with its conserved first and last residue. Each record gives: D gene, V gene, clone size, J gene, CDR3 protein, CDR3 DNA. D genes are given only for firm matches. Rows give clone size only sometimes, using once, few, many, or a class for an expanded clone.

d_call: TRBD1
v_call: TRBV7-2
clone_size: few
j_call: TRBJ1-3
cdr3_aa: CASSPFPGTALSGNTIYF
cdr3_nt: TGTGCCAGCAGCCCGTTCCCGGGGACAGCCTTAAGCGGAAACACCATATATTTT

d_call: .
v_call: TRBV18
clone_size: .
j_call: TRBJ1-2
cdr3_aa: CASRPGSSNYGYTF
cdr3_nt: TGTGCCAGCCGTCCAGGGTCCTCTAACTATGGCTACACCTTC

d_call: .
v_call: TRBV7-9
clone_size: .
j_call: TRBJ2-7
cdr3_aa: CASSLVGQLYEQYF
cdr3_nt: TGTGCCAGCAGCTTAGTTGGACAGCTCTACGAGCAGTACTTC

d_call: TRBD1
v_call: TRBV6-6
clone_size: once
j_call: TRBJ1-4
cdr3_aa: CASRSTGGNEKLFF
cdr3_nt: TGTGCCAGCAGGTCCACAGGGGGCAATGAAAAACTGTTTTTT

d_call: TRBD1
v_call: TRBV28
clone_size: .
j_call: TRBJ1-2
cdr3_aa: CASRDRGRGYTF
cdr3_nt: TGTGCCAGCAGGGACAGGGGGCGTGGCTACACCTTC

d_call: .
v_call: TRBV21-1
clone_size: few
j_call: TRBJ1-1
cdr3_aa: CASSSTSRGEAFF
cdr3_nt: TGTGCCAGCAGCTCGACCTCCAGGGGTGAGGCTTTCTTT

d_call: TRBD2
v_call: TRBV2
clone_size: .
j_call: TRBJ2-1
cdr3_aa: CASRPSGGAGMNEQFF
cdr3_nt: TGTGCCAGCAGGCCTAGCGGGGGGGCCGGTATGAATGAGCAGTTCTTC

d_call: TRBD1
v_call: TRBV6-5
clone_size: .
j_call: TRBJ2-2
cdr3_aa: CASSAGGEYTGELFF
cdr3_nt: TGTGCCAGCAGCGCAGGGGGCGAGTACACCGGGGAGCTGTTTTTT

d_call: .
v_call: TRBV23-1
clone_size: .
j_call: TRBJ2-7
cdr3_aa: CASSQSYSYEQYF
cdr3_nt: TGCGCCAGCAGTCAATCGTACAGCTACGAGCAGTACTTC

d_call: .
v_call: TRBV5-8
clone_size: .
j_call: TRBJ1-5
cdr3_aa: CATSRRQYLSNQPQHF
cdr3_nt: TGTGCCACCTCCCGGAGGCAATACCTTAGCAATCAGCCCCAGCATTTT

d_call: .
v_call: TRBV28
clone_size: .
j_call: TRBJ2-7
cdr3_aa: CASSLGGLVVASYEQYF
cdr3_nt: TGTGCCAGCAGTTTAGGGGGACTCGTGGTCGCGTCCTACGAGCAGTACTTC

d_call: .
v_call: TRBV7-9
clone_size: .
j_call: TRBJ1-5
cdr3_aa: CASSFPNQPQHF
cdr3_nt: TGTGCCAGCAGCTTTCCTAATCAGCCCCAGCATTTT

d_call: TRBD2
v_call: TRBV19
clone_size: .
j_call: TRBJ2-7
cdr3_aa: CASSPAGVTYEQYF
cdr3_nt: TGTGCCAGTAGTCCGGCGGGGGTTACCTACGAGCAGTACTTC

d_call: .
v_call: TRBV30
clone_size: .
j_call: TRBJ1-1
cdr3_aa: CAWSREVGQEAFF
cdr3_nt: TGTGCCTGGAGTCGGGAGGTTGGACAAGAAGCTTTCTTT

d_call: .
v_call: TRBV19
clone_size: .
j_call: TRBJ1-1
cdr3_aa: CASSIIPGTVMNTEAFF
cdr3_nt: TGTGCCAGTAGTATAATACCCGGGACTGTCATGAACACTGAAGCTTTCTTT

d_call: .
v_call: TRBV19
clone_size: .
j_call: TRBJ1-2
cdr3_aa: CASSIGVGGVGYTF
cdr3_nt: TGTGCCAGTAGTATAGGCGTTGGAGGGGTCGGCTACACCTTC

d_call: TRBD1
v_call: TRBV6-5
clone_size: .
j_call: TRBJ2-2
cdr3_aa: CASSPDRVWTGELFF
cdr3_nt: TGTGCCAGCAGCCCCGACAGGGTATGGACCGGGGAGCTGTTTTTT

d_call: .
v_call: TRBV3-1/TRBV3-2
clone_size: .
j_call: TRBJ2-1
cdr3_aa: CASSQAETQSSYNEQFF
cdr3_nt: TGTGCCAGCAGCCAAGCCGAGACTCAGAGCTCCTACAATGAGCAGTTCTTC

d_call: .
v_call: TRBV6-6
clone_size: .
j_call: TRBJ1-4
cdr3_aa: CASRGGLNEKLFF
cdr3_nt: TGTGCCAGCAGAGGAGGTCTTAATGAAAAACTGTTTTTT

d_call: TRBD1
v_call: TRBV5-4
clone_size: once
j_call: TRBJ2-5
cdr3_aa: CASSFRTGIETQYF
cdr3_nt: TGTGCCAGCAGCTTCAGGACAGGCATAGAGACCCAGTACTTC

d_call: TRBD1
v_call: TRBV19
clone_size: .
j_call: TRBJ2-5
cdr3_aa: CASSITHGQAIQETQYF
cdr3_nt: TGTGCCAGTAGTATAACCCACGGACAGGCAATTCAAGAGACCCAGTACTTC

d_call: .
v_call: TRBV12-3/TRBV12-4
clone_size: once
j_call: TRBJ1-3
cdr3_aa: CASSPSGNTIYF
cdr3_nt: TGTGCCAGCAGTCCCTCCGGAAACACCATATATTTT

d_call: TRBD1
v_call: TRBV14
clone_size: .
j_call: TRBJ1-2
cdr3_aa: CASSQNLGQRGYTF
cdr3_nt: TGTGCCAGCAGCCAAAACCTGGGACAGCGGGGCTACACCTTC

d_call: TRBD1
v_call: TRBV6-5
clone_size: .
j_call: TRBJ1-1
cdr3_aa: CASSPVRGHAEAFF
cdr3_nt: TGTGCCAGCAGTCCCGTGAGGGGGCATGCTGAAGCTTTCTTT

d_call: .
v_call: TRBV2
clone_size: .
j_call: TRBJ1-4
cdr3_aa: CASIYEPTNEKLFF
cdr3_nt: TGTGCCAGCATATATGAGCCAACTAATGAAAAACTGTTTTTT

d_call: TRBD2
v_call: TRBV10-1
clone_size: .
j_call: TRBJ2-1
cdr3_aa: CASSHSREGLFF
cdr3_nt: TGCGCCAGCAGCCACAGCCGGGAGGGGCTGTTCTTC

d_call: TRBD1
v_call: TRBV7-3
clone_size: .
j_call: TRBJ1-2
cdr3_aa: CASSFATGDGYTF
cdr3_nt: TGTGCCAGCAGCTTTGCGACAGGGGACGGCTACACCTTC

d_call: TRBD1
v_call: TRBV29-1
clone_size: .
j_call: TRBJ1-4
cdr3_aa: CSVRGNEKLFF
cdr3_nt: TGCAGCGTCAGGGGGAATGAAAAACTGTTTTTT

d_call: .
v_call: TRBV30
clone_size: .
j_call: TRBJ2-3
cdr3_aa: CAFSLGVSTDTQYF
cdr3_nt: TGTGCCTTTTCTCTCGGGGTGAGCACAGATACGCAGTATTTT

d_call: TRBD1
v_call: TRBV30
clone_size: .
j_call: TRBJ1-1
cdr3_aa: CAWTGGRGTEAFF
cdr3_nt: TGTGCCTGGACAGGGGGAAGGGGAACTGAAGCTTTCTTT

d_call: TRBD1
v_call: TRBV6-5
clone_size: .
j_call: TRBJ1-2
cdr3_aa: CASSYSMGQPYGYTF
cdr3_nt: TGTGCCAGCAGTTACTCAATGGGACAGCCGTATGGCTACACCTTC

d_call: .
v_call: TRBV11-2
clone_size: .
j_call: TRBJ2-3
cdr3_aa: CASSSLRGKEDTQYF
cdr3_nt: TGTGCCAGCAGCTCCCTCCGGGGAAAGGAAGATACGCAGTATTTT

d_call: TRBD1
v_call: TRBV6-6
clone_size: .
j_call: TRBJ1-1
cdr3_aa: CASTARGHGSTEAFF
cdr3_nt: TGTGCCAGCACGGCCAGGGGGCATGGGAGCACTGAAGCTTTCTTT

d_call: .
v_call: TRBV6-1
clone_size: .
j_call: TRBJ1-1
cdr3_aa: CASSLLGENTEAFF
cdr3_nt: TGTGCCAGCAGTCTCCTGGGAGAGAACACTGAAGCTTTCTTT

d_call: TRBD1
v_call: TRBV18
clone_size: .
j_call: TRBJ1-1
cdr3_aa: CASSPGTGEAEAFF
cdr3_nt: TGTGCCAGCTCACCCGGGACAGGAGAGGCTGAAGCTTTCTTT

d_call: .
v_call: TRBV5-4
clone_size: .
j_call: TRBJ1-3
cdr3_aa: CASSRGQQPGNTIYF
cdr3_nt: TGTGCCAGCAGCCGCGGGCAACAACCCGGAAACACCATATATTTT

d_call: TRBD1
v_call: TRBV5-1
clone_size: .
j_call: TRBJ1-2
cdr3_aa: CASSTRTGEDGYTF
cdr3_nt: TGCGCCAGCAGCACCCGGACAGGGGAGGATGGCTACACCTTC

d_call: TRBD2
v_call: TRBV7-6
clone_size: once
j_call: TRBJ2-1
cdr3_aa: CASSPYVSPSGGAGSEQFF
cdr3_nt: TGTGCCAGCAGCCCTTACGTTTCCCCTAGCGGGGGGGCGGGCAGTGAGCAGTTCTTC

d_call: .
v_call: TRBV3-1/TRBV3-2
clone_size: .
j_call: TRBJ2-7
cdr3_aa: CASSQDRPGEQYF
cdr3_nt: TGTGCCAGCAGCCAAGATCGGCCGGGCGAGCAGTACTTC

d_call: TRBD1
v_call: TRBV3-1/TRBV3-2
clone_size: .
j_call: TRBJ1-2
cdr3_aa: CASSHLPGQGTYGYTF
cdr3_nt: TGTGCCAGCAGCCACCTACCGGGACAGGGGACCTATGGCTACACCTTC

d_call: TRBD1
v_call: TRBV7-9
clone_size: once
j_call: TRBJ2-1
cdr3_aa: CASSLGTGFENEQFF
cdr3_nt: TGTGCCAGCAGCTTGGGGACAGGGTTTGAAAATGAGCAGTTCTTC